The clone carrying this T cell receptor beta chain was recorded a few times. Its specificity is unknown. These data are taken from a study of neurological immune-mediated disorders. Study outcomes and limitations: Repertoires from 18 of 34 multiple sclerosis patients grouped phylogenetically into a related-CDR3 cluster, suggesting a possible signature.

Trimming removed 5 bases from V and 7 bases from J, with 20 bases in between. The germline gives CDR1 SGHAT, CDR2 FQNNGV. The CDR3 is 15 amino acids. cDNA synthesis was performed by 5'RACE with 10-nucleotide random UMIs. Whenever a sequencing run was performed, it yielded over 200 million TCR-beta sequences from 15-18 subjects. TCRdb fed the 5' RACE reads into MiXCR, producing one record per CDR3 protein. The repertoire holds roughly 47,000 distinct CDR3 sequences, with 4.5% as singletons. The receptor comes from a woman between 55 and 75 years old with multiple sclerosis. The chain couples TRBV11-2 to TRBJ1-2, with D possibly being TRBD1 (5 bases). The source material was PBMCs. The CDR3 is CASSVPSRQIFGYTF. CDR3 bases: TGTGCCAGCAGCGTCCCGTCCAGACAGATTTTTGGCTACACCTTC.